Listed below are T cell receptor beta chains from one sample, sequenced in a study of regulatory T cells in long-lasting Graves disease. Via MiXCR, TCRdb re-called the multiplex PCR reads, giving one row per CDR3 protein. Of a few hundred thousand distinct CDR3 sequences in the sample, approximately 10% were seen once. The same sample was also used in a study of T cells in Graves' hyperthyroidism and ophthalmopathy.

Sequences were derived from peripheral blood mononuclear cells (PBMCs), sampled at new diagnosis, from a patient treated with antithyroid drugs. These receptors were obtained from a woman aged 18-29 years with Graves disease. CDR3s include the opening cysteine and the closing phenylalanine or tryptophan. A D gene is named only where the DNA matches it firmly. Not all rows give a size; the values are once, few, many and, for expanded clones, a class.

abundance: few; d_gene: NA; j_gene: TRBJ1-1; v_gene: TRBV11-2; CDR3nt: TGTGCCAGCAGACCGGAGCTCATGAACACTGAAGCTTTCTTT; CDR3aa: CASRPELMNTEAFF
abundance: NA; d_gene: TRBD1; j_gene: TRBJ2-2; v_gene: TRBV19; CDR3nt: TGTGCCAGTAGGACCAGGGGGCCCGGGGAGCTGTTTTTT; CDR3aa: CASRTRGPGELFF
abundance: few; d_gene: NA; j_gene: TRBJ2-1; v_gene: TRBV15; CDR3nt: TGTGCCACCAGCAGAGATGCGGATTACTCCTACAATGAGCAGTTCTTC; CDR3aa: CATSRDADYSYNEQFF
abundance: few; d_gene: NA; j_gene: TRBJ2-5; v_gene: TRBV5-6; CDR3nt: TGTGCCAGCAGCTTAATCAGGGTATCCCAAGAGACCCAGTACTTC; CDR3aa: CASSLIRVSQETQYF
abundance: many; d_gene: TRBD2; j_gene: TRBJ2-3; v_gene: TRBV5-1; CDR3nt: TGCGCCAGCAGCCACGGACTAGCGGCAGATACGCAGTATTTT; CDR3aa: CASSHGLAADTQYF
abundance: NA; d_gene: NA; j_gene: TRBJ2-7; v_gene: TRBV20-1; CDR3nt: TGCAGTGCCGTATTCTCGGAGCTTCCCTACGAGCAGTACTTC; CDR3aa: CSAVFSELPYEQYF
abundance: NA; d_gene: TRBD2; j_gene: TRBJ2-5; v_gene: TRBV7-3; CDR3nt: TGTGCCAGCAGCTTAAGACCGGGACTAGCGGGGGAGACCCAGTACTTC; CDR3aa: CASSLRPGLAGETQYF
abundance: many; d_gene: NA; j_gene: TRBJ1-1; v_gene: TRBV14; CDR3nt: TGTGCCAGCAGCAAGAGCCAGGGGAGCCCTGAAGCTTTCTTT; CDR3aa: CASSKSQGSPEAFF
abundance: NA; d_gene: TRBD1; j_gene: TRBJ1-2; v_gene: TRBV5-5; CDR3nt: TGTGCCAGCAGCTTAACTAAGGGGGCCACTAACTATGGCTACACCTTC; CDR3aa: CASSLTKGATNYGYTF
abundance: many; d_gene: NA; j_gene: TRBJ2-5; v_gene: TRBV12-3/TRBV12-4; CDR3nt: TGTGCCAGCAGTTTAGGGCAGGGTCGAGCCCAAGAGACCCAGTACTTC; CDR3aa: CASSLGQGRAQETQYF
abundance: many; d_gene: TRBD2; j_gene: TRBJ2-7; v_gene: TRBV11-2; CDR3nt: TGTGCCAGCAGCCGCAGGCTGGGGAGGGCCTACGAGCAGTACTTC; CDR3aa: CASSRRLGRAYEQYF
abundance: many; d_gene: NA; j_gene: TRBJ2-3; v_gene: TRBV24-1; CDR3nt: TGTGCCACCAGTGCGGGGGCGCGGACAGATACGCAGTATTTT; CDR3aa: CATSAGARTDTQYF
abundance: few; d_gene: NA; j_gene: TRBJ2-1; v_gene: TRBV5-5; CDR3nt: TGTGCCAGCAGCTTGGGTCCCTCGGCGATCAATGAGCAGTTCTTC; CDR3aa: CASSLGPSAINEQFF
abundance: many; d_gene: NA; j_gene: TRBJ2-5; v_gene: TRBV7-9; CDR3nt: TGTGCCAGCAGCACCGGGGTGCGAGAGACCCAGTACTTC; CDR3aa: CASSTGVRETQYF
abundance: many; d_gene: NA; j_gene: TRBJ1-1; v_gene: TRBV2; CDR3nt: TGTGCCAGCAGTGAAGAGGAAGATGAAGCTTTCTTT; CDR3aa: CASSEEEDEAFF
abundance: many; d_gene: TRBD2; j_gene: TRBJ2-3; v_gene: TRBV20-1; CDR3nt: TGCAGTGCTCCACCCCCGGTGGTAGCGGGAGGATGGTTGTCAGATACGCAGTATTTT; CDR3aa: CSAPPPVVAGGWLSDTQYF
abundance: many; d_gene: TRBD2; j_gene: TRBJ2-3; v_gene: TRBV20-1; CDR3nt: TGCAGTGCTAGAAGGAGAGCGGGAGGGGGGGATACGCAGTATTTT; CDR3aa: CSARRRAGGGDTQYF
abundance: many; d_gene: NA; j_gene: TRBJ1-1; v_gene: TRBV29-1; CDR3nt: TGCAGCGTCCAAAAGGGGGGTCCGAACACTGAAGCTTTCTTT; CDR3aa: CSVQKGGPNTEAFF
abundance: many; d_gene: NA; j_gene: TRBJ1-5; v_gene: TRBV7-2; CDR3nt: TGTGCCAGCAGCTTACAGGTCGGGAGCAATCAGCCCCAGCATTTT; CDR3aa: CASSLQVGSNQPQHF
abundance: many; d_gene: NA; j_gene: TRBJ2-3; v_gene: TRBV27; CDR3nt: TGTGCCAGCAGTTTATCCTGGAGGGACACAGATACGCAGTATTTT; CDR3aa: CASSLSWRDTDTQYF
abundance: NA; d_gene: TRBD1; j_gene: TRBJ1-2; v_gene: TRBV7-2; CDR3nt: TGTGCCAGCAGCTTAGGGACAGGGGGCATTGACTATGGCTACACCTTC; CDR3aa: CASSLGTGGIDYGYTF
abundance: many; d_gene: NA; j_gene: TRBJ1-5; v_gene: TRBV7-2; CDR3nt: TGTGCCAGCAGCTTAATTTCCTATATACCGTGGTCACAAGGAAATCAGCCCCAGCATTTT; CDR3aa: CASSLISYIPWSQGNQPQHF
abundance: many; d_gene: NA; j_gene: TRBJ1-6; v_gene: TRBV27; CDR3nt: TGTGCCAGCAGTCCCGATAGGACACCCCTCCACTTT; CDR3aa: CASSPDRTPLHF
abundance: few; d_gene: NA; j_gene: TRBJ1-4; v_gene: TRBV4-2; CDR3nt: TGTGCCAGCAGCCAAGAGGGGTACAGAGTAAATGAAAAACTGTTTTTT; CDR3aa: CASSQEGYRVNEKLFF
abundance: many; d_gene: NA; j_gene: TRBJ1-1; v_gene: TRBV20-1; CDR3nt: TGCAGTGCTAGACCTGGGGGACTTATGAACACTGAAGCTTTCTTT; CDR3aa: CSARPGGLMNTEAFF
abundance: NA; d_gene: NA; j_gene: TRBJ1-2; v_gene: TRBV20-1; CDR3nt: TGCAGTGCTAGGTTGATTTCGGGCATCTCCTCCTTC; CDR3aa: CSARLISGISSF
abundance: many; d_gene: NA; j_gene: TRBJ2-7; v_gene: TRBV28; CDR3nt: TGTGCCAGCAGTTTCTGGCAGGCGTTCTCCTACGAGCAGTACTTC; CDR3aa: CASSFWQAFSYEQYF
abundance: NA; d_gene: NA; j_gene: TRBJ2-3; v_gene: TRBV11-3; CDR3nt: TGTGCCAGCAGCTTAGACTGGAGCACAGATACGCAGTATTTT; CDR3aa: CASSLDWSTDTQYF
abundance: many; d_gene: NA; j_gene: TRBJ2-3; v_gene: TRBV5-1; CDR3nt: TGCGCCAGCAGCTTGGTTGGGGTTTTCGATACGCAGTATTTT; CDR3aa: CASSLVGVFDTQYF
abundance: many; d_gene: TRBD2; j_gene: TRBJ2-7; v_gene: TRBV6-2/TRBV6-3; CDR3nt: TGTGCCACGAGTTACCCGGGGGGGTTCCATTGGTACGAGCAGTACTTC; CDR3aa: CATSYPGGFHWYEQYF
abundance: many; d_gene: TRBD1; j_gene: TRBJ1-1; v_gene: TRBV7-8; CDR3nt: TGTGCCAGCAGCCTATCCCTACAGGGGAAGAACACTGAAGCTTTCTTT; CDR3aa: CASSLSLQGKNTEAFF
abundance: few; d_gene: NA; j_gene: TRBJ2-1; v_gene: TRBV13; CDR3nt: TGTGCCAGCAGCTTAATTGGACCCGGTAGGGCCGCCGAATCCAGAAAGGAGCAGTTCTTC; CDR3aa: CASSLIGPGRAAESRKEQFF
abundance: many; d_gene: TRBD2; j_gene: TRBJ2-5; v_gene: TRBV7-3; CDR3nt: TGTGCCAGCAGCCCGCACGGACTAGCGTTGGAGACCCAGTACTTC; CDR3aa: CASSPHGLALETQYF
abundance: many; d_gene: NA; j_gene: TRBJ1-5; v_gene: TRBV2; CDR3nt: TGTGCCAGTAACGTCTTTTCTGGGCCCCAGCATTTT; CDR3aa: CASNVFSGPQHF
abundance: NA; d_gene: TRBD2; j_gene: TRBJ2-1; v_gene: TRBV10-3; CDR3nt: TGTGCCATCAGTGACTCTGGGACTAGCGGGTTCTATGAGCAGTTCTTC; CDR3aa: CAISDSGTSGFYEQFF
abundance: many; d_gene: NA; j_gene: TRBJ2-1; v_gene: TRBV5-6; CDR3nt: TGTGCCAGCAGCTTACTCTACAATGAGCAGTTCTTC; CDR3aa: CASSLLYNEQFF
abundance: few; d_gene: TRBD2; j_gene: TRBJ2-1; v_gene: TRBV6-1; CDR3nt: TGTGCCAGCAGGAGGAGAGCGGGAGTAACCTACAATGAGCAGTTCTTC; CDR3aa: CASRRRAGVTYNEQFF
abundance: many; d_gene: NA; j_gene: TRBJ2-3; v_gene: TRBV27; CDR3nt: TGTGCCAGCATTCTAGCGCTGGATACGCAGTATTTT; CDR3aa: CASILALDTQYF
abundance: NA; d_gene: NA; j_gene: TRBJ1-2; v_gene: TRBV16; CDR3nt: TGTGCCAGCAGCCGAGCCGGGACGGACTATGGCTACACCTTC; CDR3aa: CASSRAGTDYGYTF
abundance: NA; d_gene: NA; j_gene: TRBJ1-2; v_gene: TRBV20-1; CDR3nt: TGCAGTGGACTGGGCTACACCTTC; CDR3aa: CSGLGYTF
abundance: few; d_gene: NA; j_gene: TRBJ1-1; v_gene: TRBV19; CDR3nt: TGTGCCAGTAGTCTAGGGAGGTCCACTGAAGCTTTCTTT; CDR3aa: CASSLGRSTEAFF
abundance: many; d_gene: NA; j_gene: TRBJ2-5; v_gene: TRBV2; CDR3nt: TGTGCCAGCAGTGATCGCCTAGGGACCCAGTACTTC; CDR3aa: CASSDRLGTQYF
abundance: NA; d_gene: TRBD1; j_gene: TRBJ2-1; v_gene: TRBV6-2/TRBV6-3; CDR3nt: TGTGCCAGCAGTCCGGGACAGGGGATCCTCAATGAGCAGTTCTTC; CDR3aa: CASSPGQGILNEQFF
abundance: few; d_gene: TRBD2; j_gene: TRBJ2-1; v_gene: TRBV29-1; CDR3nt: TGCAGCGTTGAACCCGTCGAGCGGGGTCGGGGGTTCTTC; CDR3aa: CSVEPVERGRGFF
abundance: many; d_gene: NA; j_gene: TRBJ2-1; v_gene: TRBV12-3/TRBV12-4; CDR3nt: TGTGCCGGCGGGACATCCCTCAATGAGCAGTTCTTC; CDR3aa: CAGGTSLNEQFF
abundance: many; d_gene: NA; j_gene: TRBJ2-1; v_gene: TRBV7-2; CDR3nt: TGTGCCAGCAGCTTAGCGGCAATTAACAATGAGCAGTTCTTC; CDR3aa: CASSLAAINNEQFF
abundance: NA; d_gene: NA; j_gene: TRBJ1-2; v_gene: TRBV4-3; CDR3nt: TGCGCCAGCAGCCAAGATAAGGGGACCTTATCCGGTGTAGGCTACACCTTC; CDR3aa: CASSQDKGTLSGVGYTF
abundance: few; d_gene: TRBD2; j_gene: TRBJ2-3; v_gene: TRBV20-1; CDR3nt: TGCAGTGCTAGACTAGCGGGTGTCAATACGCAGTATTTT; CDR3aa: CSARLAGVNTQYF
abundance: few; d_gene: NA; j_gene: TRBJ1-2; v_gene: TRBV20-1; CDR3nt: TGCAGTGCCCAAGACCGTCAGGGATATGGCTACACCTTC; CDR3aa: CSAQDRQGYGYTF
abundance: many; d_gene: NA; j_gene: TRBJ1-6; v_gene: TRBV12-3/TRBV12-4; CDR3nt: TGTGCCAGCAGTTTTAGGCAGGTGACTTCACCCCTCCACTTT; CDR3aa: CASSFRQVTSPLHF
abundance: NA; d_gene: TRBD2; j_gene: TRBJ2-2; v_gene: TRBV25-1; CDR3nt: TGTGCCAGCAGTGACCCTCGGACTAGCGGGGCCAACACCGGGGAGCTGTTTTTT; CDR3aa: CASSDPRTSGANTGELFF
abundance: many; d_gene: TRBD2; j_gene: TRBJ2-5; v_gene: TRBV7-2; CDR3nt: TGTGCCAGCAGCTTCGGACTAGCGGGAGGGGAAGAGACCCAGTACTTC; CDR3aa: CASSFGLAGGEETQYF
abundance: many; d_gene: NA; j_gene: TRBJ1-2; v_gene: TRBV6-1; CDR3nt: TGTGCCAGCAGTGAATCCGGCGGGCCTGACTATGGCTACACCTTC; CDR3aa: CASSESGGPDYGYTF
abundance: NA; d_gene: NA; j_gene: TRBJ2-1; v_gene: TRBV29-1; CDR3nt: TGCAGCGGTGGTGGAGTTGGCTCCTACAATGAGCAGTTCTTC; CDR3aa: CSGGGVGSYNEQFF